The rows below give T cell receptor beta chains drawn from one sample of a study of blood T cell repertoires in COVID-19. Clones were read by immunoSEQ multiplex PCR, and TCRdb kept only the in-frame ones, dropping some. The sample lists 150,000 to 200,000 clones; about 85% were seen once. Sequenced: peripheral blood. These receptors all come from a person aged 65 to 85 with COVID-19, enrolled during active disease. The CDR3 runs from the conserved cysteine through the conserved F or W. D genes are given only for firm matches. Rows give clone size only sometimes, using once, few, many, or a class for an expanded clone.

>NA|TRBV10-3|TRBD1|TRBJ1-6
TGTGCCATCAGTGCCGGACAGGGGGCTTCACCCCTCCACTTT
CAISAGQGASPLHF
>NA|TRBV7-6|TRBD2|TRBJ2-7
TGTGCCAGCAGCTCTGGACTAGGGACCTACGAGCAGTACTTC
CASSSGLGTYEQYF
>NA|TRBV6-5|NA|TRBJ1-6
TGTGCCAGCACCACCTTAGATATGCCCGATTCACCCCTCCACTTT
CASTTLDMPDSPLHF
>NA|TRBV4-3|TRBD2|TRBJ2-1
TGCGCCAGCAGCCAAGATTGGCTGTCACTAGCGGACTACAATGAGCAGTTCTTC
CASSQDWLSLADYNEQFF
>NA|TRBV9|NA|TRBJ2-7
TGTGCCAGCAGCGTAGGTCTATCCTACGAGCAGTACTTC
CASSVGLSYEQYF
>NA|TRBV6-5|NA|TRBJ2-1
TGTGCCAGCAGTTACTCGGGACTCATCTCCTACAATGAGCAGTTCTTC
CASSYSGLISYNEQFF
>NA|TRBV28|NA|TRBJ1-4
TGTGCCAGCAGCTCACCCGCCGGACAGCTTAATGAAAAACTGTTTTTT
CASSSPAGQLNEKLFF
>few|TRBV11-2|TRBD1|TRBJ2-1
TGTGCCAGCAGCTCGGGACAGCCAAATGAGCAGTTCTTC
CASSSGQPNEQFF
>NA|TRBV7-2|TRBD1|TRBJ1-6
TGTGCCAGCAGCTTAATGGGACAGCCATATAATTCACCCCTCCACTTT
CASSLMGQPYNSPLHF
>NA|TRBV28|NA|TRBJ1-5
TGTGCCAGCAGTCCCCAGACAGGATCTTTCAATCAGCCCCAGCATTTT
CASSPQTGSFNQPQHF
>once|TRBV7-2|NA|TRBJ1-6
TGTGCCAGCAGCTTATCCCGGCAGGGGAGTTCACCCCTCCACTTT
CASSLSRQGSSPLHF
>NA|TRBV4-1|NA|TRBJ2-1
TGCGCCAGCAGCCAAAAGTCGAAGGGACTGGACGATGAGCAGTTCTTC
CASSQKSKGLDDEQFF
>NA|TRBV3-1/TRBV3-2|NA|TRBJ1-1
TGTGCCAGCAGCCAAGGGGCAGCGAACACTGAAGCTTTCTTT
CASSQGAANTEAFF
>NA|TRBV4-2|NA|TRBJ1-5
TGTGCCAGCAGCCAAGGGCAGGGTGAACGTCAGCCCCAGCATTTT
CASSQGQGERQPQHF
>NA|TRBV14|NA|TRBJ2-7
TGTGCCAGCAGCCACGACGGACTACCCTCCTCCGAGCAGTACTTC
CASSHDGLPSSEQYF
>NA|TRBV19|TRBD1|TRBJ1-5
TGTGCCAGTAGTATATCGGGACAGGGGGTCATTAGCAATCAGCCCCAGCATTTT
CASSISGQGVISNQPQHF
>NA|TRBV30|NA|TRBJ1-1
TGTGCCTGGATTGATTTTCGAAAGGGGGACACTGAAGCTTTCTTT
CAWIDFRKGDTEAFF
>once|TRBV27|NA|TRBJ1-1
TGTGCCAGCAGTTTATTTGGGGGCGGCACTGAAGCTTTCTTT
CASSLFGGGTEAFF
>NA|TRBV29-1|TRBD2|TRBJ2-7
TGCAGCGTCCGGGACTACTACTACGAGCAGTACTTC
CSVRDYYYEQYF
>NA|TRBV7-9|TRBD1|TRBJ1-1
TGTGCCAGCAGCTCCCGGACAGGGGAAGCTTTCTTT
CASSSRTGEAFF
>once|TRBV4-3|NA|TRBJ2-5
TGCGCCAGCAGCCGTCTCGGTCAAGAGACCCAGTACTTC
CASSRLGQETQYF
>NA|TRBV9|TRBD2|TRBJ2-1
TGTGCCAGCAGCGTAGGTCCTAGCGGGGGGGCCGGGGAGCAGTTCTTC
CASSVGPSGGAGEQFF
>few|TRBV10-3|NA|TRBJ2-7
TGTGCCATCAGTGCGAGGCGCCAAGAGCAGTACTTC
CAISARRQEQYF
>NA|TRBV7-8|TRBD1|TRBJ2-7
TGTGCCAGCAGCTTACGATCTCGGGGACAGGGGTCCTACGAGCAGTACTTC
CASSLRSRGQGSYEQYF
>NA|TRBV7-2|NA|TRBJ2-7
TGTGCCAGCAGCTCACCCCCAGGGGCCCACTACGAGCAGTACTTC
CASSSPPGAHYEQYF
>NA|TRBV3-1/TRBV3-2|NA|TRBJ1-2
TGTGCCAGCAGCCAAGGTGTCGGGGACTATGGCTACACCTTC
CASSQGVGDYGYTF
>once|TRBV7-9|TRBD1|TRBJ2-7
TGTGCCAGCAGCTTAGGCACGGGACAGCCTGGCGAGCAGTACTTC
CASSLGTGQPGEQYF
>NA|TRBV2|TRBD1|TRBJ1-1
TGTGCCAGCAGTGATGGACAGGGGAACACTGAAGCTTTCTTT
CASSDGQGNTEAFF
>once|TRBV11-2|NA|TRBJ2-1
TGTGCCAGCAGCCCTCGGGCGGGGAGTTTAAACAATGAGCAGTTCTTC
CASSPRAGSLNNEQFF
>once|TRBV4-1|NA|TRBJ1-2
TGCGCCAGCAGCCCCGGACAGCGAGTATCTAACTATGGCTACACCTTC
CASSPGQRVSNYGYTF
>NA|TRBV28|NA|TRBJ1-1
TGTGCCAGCATCAAACGGGGGATTTCGAACACTGAAGCTTTCTTT
CASIKRGISNTEAFF